This record looks at one TCR beta chain sequence and its context. The target antigen is unknown. The data are from a study of cytomegalovirus exposure and HLA in healthy donors. Study observations and caveats: Reportedly, HLA-A and HLA-B alleles of most subjects were accurately predicted from TCR beta.

The PCR was carried out with 60 Vbeta primers and 13 Jbeta primers. Profiling relied on immunoSEQ multiplex PCR, and the TCRdb table lists in-frame clones only, not all of them. The sample carries fewer than 150,000 clones, 80% recorded once. CDR3 size: 14 residues. V dropped 2 bases and J dropped 0 bases, with 10 bases sitting between them. The germline V gene encodes CDR1 GTSNPN and CDR2 SVGIG (reference sequence). Material for sequencing was PBMCs. This TCR was sampled from a male donor in good health and CMV-seronegative. The rearrangement links TRBV30 to TRBJ1-1; D is unresolved. CDR3 protein: CAWSRGNMNTEAFF. CDR3 DNA: TGTGCCTGGAGTCGGGGAAATATGAACACTGAAGCTTTCTTT.